The rows below give T cell receptor beta chains drawn from one sample of a study of read filtering for tumor transcriptome and immune sequencing. Each CDR3 protein gets one entry after TCRdb re-called the reads with MiXCR. The sample includes around 130,000 distinct CDR3 sequences, around 13% of them seen just once. The material sequenced was a population of CD138-negative cells sorted from bone marrow. These receptors originate from a donor at least 40 years old with multiple myeloma. Both conserved end residues are part of each CDR3. D genes are given only for firm matches. Clone size appears in some rows only: once, few, many, or a class for an expanded clone.

DNA: TGCAGTGCTCCTCAGGACTCCACAGATACGCAGTATTTT
CDR3: CSAPQDSTDTQYF
V: TRBV20-1
J: TRBJ2-3
size: many
D: .

DNA: TGTGCCAGCAGTTTAGGGCAATCCTACGAGCAGTACTTC
CDR3: CASSLGQSYEQYF
V: TRBV12-3/TRBV12-4
J: TRBJ2-7
size: .
D: .

DNA: TGTGCCAGCAGCAAAGCAGGGACAGGGGCCACCAGGGAGCTGTTTTTT
CDR3: CASSKAGTGATRELFF
V: TRBV21-1
J: TRBJ2-2
size: .
D: .

DNA: TGCGCCAGCAGTCCAGACGGGTTCACCTACAATGAGCAGTTCTTC
CDR3: CASSPDGFTYNEQFF
V: TRBV5-1
J: TRBJ2-1
size: many
D: .

DNA: TGCGCCAGCAGCATTGGGAACAGGGACTTGGGCACCGGGGAGCTGTTTTTT
CDR3: CASSIGNRDLGTGELFF
V: TRBV5-1
J: TRBJ2-2
size: many
D: .

DNA: TGTGCCAGCAGTCACGGACTTGTAGCGGGCCTCTCTGGGGCCAACGTCCTGACTTTC
CDR3: CASSHGLVAGLSGANVLTF
V: TRBV6-7
J: TRBJ2-6
size: many
D: TRBD2

DNA: TGCGCCAGCAGCCTCCAGACAGGGATGAATGAAAAACTGTTTTTT
CDR3: CASSLQTGMNEKLFF
V: TRBV5-1
J: TRBJ1-4
size: many
D: TRBD1

DNA: TGTGCCAGCAGCGCTTTGCCAGGAGCGCGGGGGCGGACTCCCACAGATACGCAGTATTTT
CDR3: CASSALPGARGRTPTDTQYF
V: TRBV5-4
J: TRBJ2-3
size: few
D: .

DNA: TGTGCCAGCAGCTTAGATGGCAGGGGGTGGAGCACAGATACGCAGTATTTT
CDR3: CASSLDGRGWSTDTQYF
V: TRBV5-6
J: TRBJ2-3
size: many
D: TRBD1

DNA: TGTGCCTGGAGCGCCCCCGCAGGATTCACAGATACGCAGTATTTT
CDR3: CAWSAPAGFTDTQYF
V: TRBV30
J: TRBJ2-3
size: many
D: .

DNA: TGTGCCAGCTCACCAGGGACAGGGTCCACAGATACGCAGTATTTT
CDR3: CASSPGTGSTDTQYF
V: TRBV18
J: TRBJ2-3
size: many
D: TRBD1

DNA: TGCGCCAGCAGCTTGTTAGGGGCGGCTGTAACAGGGGAGACCCAGTACTTC
CDR3: CASSLLGAAVTGETQYF
V: TRBV5-1
J: TRBJ2-5
size: many
D: .

DNA: TGTGCCAGCTCCCATGAGCTAGCGGGGGTTTCCTACAATGAGCAGTTCTTC
CDR3: CASSHELAGVSYNEQFF
V: TRBV18
J: TRBJ2-1
size: many
D: TRBD2

DNA: TGTGCCAGCAGCTTAGTGGCAGGGGGCGCGGGTCAGCCCCAGCATTTT
CDR3: CASSLVAGGAGQPQHF
V: TRBV7-2
J: TRBJ1-5
size: few
D: TRBD1

DNA: TGCGCCAGCAGCTTGGTGGGCACTATAGCGGCCGTGAACACCGGGGAGCTGTTTTTT
CDR3: CASSLVGTIAAVNTGELFF
V: TRBV5-1
J: TRBJ2-2
size: many
D: .

DNA: TGCGCCAGCGGCCCTCCTCTGGGACGTGAGCAGTTCTTC
CDR3: CASGPPLGREQFF
V: TRBV5-1
J: TRBJ2-1
size: .
D: .

DNA: TGTGCCAGCAGCCAAGAGTACGGGACGGAAGTACAAGAGACCCAGTACTTC
CDR3: CASSQEYGTEVQETQYF
V: TRBV14
J: TRBJ2-5
size: many
D: .

DNA: TGTGCCAGCAGCTTAGGGCCCGGGCAGCCCCAGCATTTT
CDR3: CASSLGPGQPQHF
V: TRBV7-6
J: TRBJ1-5
size: many
D: .

DNA: TGTGCCAGTAGTATAGAGAAGCGGGACAGGTTTAATACGCAGTATTTT
CDR3: CASSIEKRDRFNTQYF
V: TRBV19
J: TRBJ2-3
size: many
D: .

DNA: TGCGCCAGCAGCTTACCTACAGGGGTGGACACTGAAGCTTTCTTT
CDR3: CASSLPTGVDTEAFF
V: TRBV5-1
J: TRBJ1-1
size: .
D: TRBD1

DNA: TGTGCCAGCAGCCCCCCGGGACAGGGGTTTCGCAATGAGCAGTTCTTC
CDR3: CASSPPGQGFRNEQFF
V: TRBV9
J: TRBJ2-1
size: many
D: TRBD1

DNA: TGCAGTGCTACGAGGACTAGCTCCTACGATGAGCAGTTCTTC
CDR3: CSATRTSSYDEQFF
V: TRBV20-1
J: TRBJ2-1
size: many
D: TRBD2

DNA: TGTGCCAGCAGCCAATATATACCGGGACTAGCGGGAGGGCCGGGGGAGACCCAGTACTTC
CDR3: CASSQYIPGLAGGPGETQYF
V: TRBV3-1
J: TRBJ2-5
size: many
D: TRBD2

DNA: TGCAGTGCTAGAGATGGGGGGCGGGGCAATCAGCCCCAGCATTTT
CDR3: CSARDGGRGNQPQHF
V: TRBV20-1
J: TRBJ1-5
size: many
D: .

DNA: TGCAGTGCTAGACATCAGAGGGGGGCCCGCAATGAGCAGTTCTTC
CDR3: CSARHQRGARNEQFF
V: TRBV20-1
J: TRBJ2-1
size: many
D: .

DNA: TGTGCCAGCAGCAATAGAGGGGGCGGAGCCGGGGAGCTGTTTTTT
CDR3: CASSNRGGGAGELFF
V: TRBV21-1
J: TRBJ2-2
size: many
D: .

DNA: TGTGCCAGCGGGAAGGGCACAGATACGCAGTATTTT
CDR3: CASGKGTDTQYF
V: TRBV7-8
J: TRBJ2-3
size: many
D: .

DNA: TGTGCCAGCGCAGATCTTGCAGGGGCCACCGGGGAGCTGTTTTTT
CDR3: CASADLAGATGELFF
V: TRBV11-2
J: TRBJ2-2
size: many
D: .

DNA: TGTGCCAGCAGCATGCCGCGGACAGGGATCAATGAGCAGTTCTTC
CDR3: CASSMPRTGINEQFF
V: TRBV5-6
J: TRBJ2-1
size: many
D: TRBD1

DNA: TGTGCCAGCAGTGAACGCCGGCCGACAGATACGCAGTATTTT
CDR3: CASSERRPTDTQYF
V: TRBV2
J: TRBJ2-3
size: many
D: .

DNA: TGTGCCGGTAGTATCAATCTAGCGGGAGTAGGGAATGAGCAGTTCTTC
CDR3: CAGSINLAGVGNEQFF
V: TRBV19
J: TRBJ2-1
size: .
D: TRBD2

DNA: TGTGCCAGCTCACCAACCCTCCAAGAGACCCAGTACTTC
CDR3: CASSPTLQETQYF
V: TRBV18
J: TRBJ2-5
size: .
D: .

DNA: TGTGCCATCGTAGCGGGAGGGAAGTACAATGAGCAGTTCTTC
CDR3: CAIVAGGKYNEQFF
V: TRBV28
J: TRBJ2-1
size: many
D: TRBD2

DNA: TGTGCCAGCAGCTCACGCTCCTACAATGAGCAGTTCTTC
CDR3: CASSSRSYNEQFF
V: TRBV7-8
J: TRBJ2-1
size: .
D: .

DNA: TGCGCCAGCAGCCTCTCGGGCAGGGATAATTCACCCCTCCACTTT
CDR3: CASSLSGRDNSPLHF
V: TRBV4-1
J: TRBJ1-6
size: many
D: .

DNA: TGCGCCAGCAGCTCCGACGGCACTGAAGCTTTCTTT
CDR3: CASSSDGTEAFF
V: TRBV5-1
J: TRBJ1-1
size: few
D: .

DNA: TGTGCCAGCAGACTTGAAAAAGCTTTCTTT
CDR3: CASRLEKAFF
V: TRBV28
J: TRBJ1-1
size: many
D: .

DNA: TGTCCCAGCAGCGCGAGGGCCACTGAAGCTTTCTTT
CDR3: CPSSARATEAFF
V: TRBV6-1
J: TRBJ1-1
size: few
D: .

DNA: TGCGCCAGCAGCCAAGATCAGGGGACGGAGACCCAGTACTTC
CDR3: CASSQDQGTETQYF
V: TRBV4-1
J: TRBJ2-5
size: many
D: .

DNA: TGTGCCAGCAGCCAAACCGGGGGGACAGGGGCCGTAGAGACCCAGTACTTC
CDR3: CASSQTGGTGAVETQYF
V: TRBV3-1
J: TRBJ2-5
size: many
D: TRBD1

DNA: TGTGCCAGCAGCTCCGACAGGGGGCAGGCTGGCTACACCTTC
CDR3: CASSSDRGQAGYTF
V: TRBV7-9
J: TRBJ1-2
size: many
D: TRBD1

DNA: TGTGCCAGCAGTCCCCAGGGGGGCAATCAGCCCCAGCATTTT
CDR3: CASSPQGGNQPQHF
V: TRBV12-3/TRBV12-4
J: TRBJ1-5
size: many
D: TRBD1